The sequence of this T cell receptor beta chain was determined in a study of blood T cell repertoires in COVID-19. Whole-study context: PBMCs, B-cell-depleted T cells, or T cells provided the cDNA or gDNA that made up the material.

Using immunoSEQ multiplex PCR, the repertoire was profiled, and TCRdb retains in-frame clones only, with some absent. This table holds approximately 40,000 clones, around 80% found once. The germline CDR1 and CDR2 sequences are SGHNT and YENEEA. Trimming removed 5 bases from V and 3 bases from J; junction bases left unmatched: 5. The CDR3 loop spans 16 amino acids. V and J are TRBV11-3 and TRBJ2-1, with 12 bases that match TRBD2. Source material: peripheral blood. The receptor was isolated from a man older than 75 with active or convalescent COVID-19. CDR3 in amino acids: CASSPTSGRFYNEQFF. The DNA for the CDR3 is TGTGCCAGCAGCCCAACTAGCGGGAGGTTCTACAATGAGCAGTTCTTC. Full variable domain (rest looked up from reference TRBV11-3 and TRBJ2-1): EAGVVQSPRYKIIEKKQPVAFWCNPISGHNTLYWYLQNLGQGPELLIRYENEEAVDDSQLPKDRFSAERLKGVDSTLKIQPAELGDSAVYLCASSPTSGRFYNEQFFGPGTRLTVL.